This T cell receptor beta chain was sequenced during a study of cytomegalovirus exposure and HLA in healthy donors. For the study at large: Earlier findings included about 120 million unique TCR beta sequences obtained from 150 million to 200 million T cells. Overall study results and limits: Later work found most CMV-associated TCR beta chains apparently HLA-restricted. Donors belonging to an Asian-associated ancestry cluster reportedly showed fewer N-insertions in productive TCRs than the approximately 670-donor mean, according to what a later analysis found.

The CDR3 has 14 residues. Trimming took 6 bases from V and 6 from J; bases not matched to a gene: 7. Germline assignment: CDR1 MNHNS and CDR2 SASEGT. Worth noting for this clone: Its antigen remains unknown.

The PCR employed 60 Vbeta primers together with 13 Jbeta primers. TCRdb's table, derived via immunoSEQ multiplex PCR, lists solely in-frame clones and lacks some. The sample is made up of about 120,000 clones, and the top ten hold roughly 3.5% of it. The rearrangement uses TRBV6-1 and TRBJ2-2; the match to TRBD1 covers 7 bases. This receptor was identified in a man aged 18 to 29 in good health and CMV-seronegative. Sequences were obtained from PBMCs. The CDR3 sequence is CASRGTAGSGELFF. The CDR3 DNA follows: TGTGCCAGCAGGGGGACAGCCGGGTCCGGGGAGCTGTTTTTT.